These 26 T cell receptor beta chains came from one sample sequenced in a study of blood T cell repertoires in COVID-19. Clones were sequenced by immunoSEQ multiplex PCR, and TCRdb holds only the in-frame ones, with some missing. The sample comprises tens of thousands of clones, about 85% of which are singletons, and 20% to 25% rests with the top ten. The material sequenced was peripheral blood. The receptors come from a woman older than 75 with COVID-19, enrolled during active disease.

This clone was counted a single time. This chain uses TRBV5-4 with TRBJ1-6; the D gene is possibly TRBD1 (5 bases). The CDR3 is made up of 14 amino acids. The germline CDR1 and CDR2 sequences are SGHNT and YYREEE (reference sequence). Trimming cost V 1 base and J 6 bases, with 8 bases left between them. The CDR3 DNA reads as TGTGCCAGCAGCTTGCAACAGGTTAATTCACCCCTCCACTTT. This sequence encodes CASSLQQVNSPLHF.

This clone is a singleton in its sample. The chain uses TRBV5-1 and TRBJ2-1, with D maybe TRBD2 (5 bases). Germline V CDR1 and CDR2: SGHRS, YFSETQ. The V end was cut by 4 bases, the J end by 4 bases, with 12 bases between. The CDR3 is made up of 14 amino acids. The CDR3 protein is CASSPEVGYNEQFF. The CDR3, as DNA: TGCGCCAGCAGCCCGGAGGTAGGGTACAATGAGCAGTTCTTC.

The chain is built from TRBV6-5 and TRBJ1-4; 9 nucleotides match TRBD1. V was pared by 6 bases and J by 1 base, with 3 bases of the junction left unmatched. From germline, CDR1 is MNHEY and CDR2 SVGAGI. The CDR3 extends over 15 amino acids. For the CDR3, the DNA is TGTGCCAGCAGAAAGGACAGGGGAACTAATGAAAAACTGTTTTTT. It translates to CASRKDRGTNEKLFF.

This chain links TRBV28 with TRBJ2-1; 7 bases are shared with TRBD2. The CDR3 has 13 residues. V lost 8 bases to trimming and J lost 2 bases; unmatched junction nucleotides: 3. Germline V gene sequence: CDR1 MDHEN, CDR2 SYDVKM. The CDR3 DNA sequence: TGTGCCAGCTACAGCGGGACCTACAATGAGCAGTTCTTC. Its protein product is CASYSGTYNEQFF.

The gene calls are TRBV2 and TRBJ2-7; 9 positions match TRBD2. This CDR3 spans 15 amino acids. CDR1 and CDR2 from the germline V gene are SNHLY and FYNNEI. The V segment lost 6 bases and the J segment 0 bases; nucleotides outside the gene matches: 6. In DNA form, the CDR3 reads TGTGCCAGCAGGAGACTAGCGGATAGCTCCTACGAGCAGTACTTC. Translation gives CASRRLADSSYEQYF.

The chain employs TRBV9 and TRBJ2-3, with 8 positions matching TRBD1. The germline V gene has CDR1 SGDLS and CDR2 YYNGEE. The ends lost 0 bases at V and 3 bases at J; junction bases unmatched: 9. This CDR3 comprises 17 residues. The CDR3 sequence: CASSVAVTDRATDTQYF. CDR3 bases: TGTGCCAGCAGCGTAGCCGTCACGGACAGGGCTACAGATACGCAGTATTTT.

This clone was seen once. The chain links TRBV5-1 to TRBJ2-3, with D perhaps matching TRBD2 (5 bases). CDR1 is SGHRS and CDR2 is YFSETQ in the germline V gene. The CDR3 sequence is 13 residues long. V was cut by 2 bases and J by 4 bases, with 8 bases left in between. In DNA form, the CDR3 reads TGCGCCAGCAGCTTCCCGGGGTCAGATACGCAGTATTTT. Its translation: CASSFPGSDTQYF.

The rearrangement uses TRBV18 and TRBJ1-2; possibly TRBD1 for D (5 bases). Between the trimmed V and J ends, which lost 6 bases and 4 bases, there was a span of 12 bases. CDR1 and CDR2 (germline): KGHSH, LQKENI. This CDR3 comprises 13 residues. CDR3 in DNA: TGTGCCAGCTCGCAGACAGAGAGCTATGGCTACACCTTC. It translates to CASSQTESYGYTF.

This chain uses TRBV6-5 with TRBJ2-7; D perhaps matches TRBD1 (6 bases). V was cut by 5 bases and J by 3 bases, with 17 bases left in between. The germline gives CDR1 MNHEY, CDR2 SVGAGI. The CDR3 totals 15 residues. The CDR3 sequence is CASSPSWTAFYEQYF. The CDR3 region has the DNA TGTGCCAGCAGTCCATCCTGGACAGCCTTCTACGAGCAGTACTTC.

The chain carries TRBV7-8 and TRBJ2-2; 9 bases are a match to TRBD1. Germline trimming cut 5 bases from V and 1 base from J; bases unmatched to any gene: 5. The germline V gene encodes CDR1 SGHVS and CDR2 FQNEAQ. The CDR3 has 16 residues. The CDR3 DNA follows: TGTGCCAGCAGCGCTCGGACAGGGGTGAACACCGGGGAGCTGTTTTTT. Its protein is CASSARTGVNTGELFF.

The V and J genes are TRBV5-1 and TRBJ2-1, with 8 bases identical to TRBD2. In germline, CDR1 is SGHRS, CDR2 YFSETQ. This CDR3 contains 16 residues. V lost 3 bases, J lost 8 bases, and 13 bases stayed unmatched. The CDR3 DNA sequence: TGCGCCAGCAGCTCCACTCGCGGGGGGCCCACCGATGAGCAGTTCTTC. This gives the protein CASSSTRGGPTDEQFF.

This clone was picked up one time. This sequence joins TRBV12-5 and TRBJ1-1; 7 bases match TRBD1. The CDR3 has 15 residues. Germline CDR1 LGHNT, CDR2 FRNRAP. Germline trimming cut 2 bases from V and 9 bases from J; bases unmatched to any gene: 12. CDR3 sequence: CASGLPTIGQVKAFF. The CDR3 coding sequence is TGTGCTAGTGGTTTGCCCACAATAGGACAGGTGAAAGCTTTCTTT.

This clone was picked up one time. The chain joins TRBV3-1 (or the pseudogene TRBV3-2) to TRBJ2-5; 12 nucleotides line up with TRBD2. The J segment lost 4 bases and the V segment lost 4 bases, leaving 16 bases of the junction unmatched. The CDR3 is 19 amino acids. In germline, CDR1 is LGHDT, CDR2 YNNKEL (reference sequence). The chain's CDR3 is CASSLTSGGTRYSPETQYF. CDR3 coding DNA: TGTGCCAGCAGCCTCACTAGCGGGGGGACAAGGTACTCTCCAGAGACCCAGTACTTC.

This clone was picked up a small number of times. This rearrangement joins TRBV19 to TRBJ1-5, with D perhaps TRBD1 (5 bases). With 5 bases removed from V and 5 bases from J, the gap between germline ends came to 16 bases. There are 15 residues in the CDR3. Germline V gives CDR1 LNHDA, CDR2 SQIVND (reference sequence). The CDR3 bases are TGTGCCAGTAGTGCCTCATGGGGGGTTGATCAGCCCCAGCATTTT. It yields the protein CASSASWGVDQPQHF.

The rearrangement uses TRBV2 and TRBJ2-6; D might be TRBD2 (6 bases). In germline, CDR1 is SNHLY, CDR2 FYNNEI. V was cut by 5 bases and J by 3 bases, with 14 bases left in between. The CDR3 covers 16 residues. Here the CDR3 reads CASSWDSLGGANVLTF. In DNA form, the CDR3 reads TGTGCCAGCAGTTGGGACTCCTTAGGTGGGGCCAACGTCCTGACTTTC.

This clone was counted a few times. This chain joins TRBV2 and TRBJ2-1; 10 nucleotides match TRBD2. Per germline, CDR1 SNHLY and CDR2 FYNNEI. The CDR3 runs to 15 residues. After removal of 6 bases from V and 4 bases from J, the junction contained 6 bases not matched to a gene. DNA for the CDR3: TGTGCCAGCAGCGGAGCGGGGGGGTTATACAATGAGCAGTTCTTC. This gives the protein CASSGAGGLYNEQFF.

V usage is TRBV9 and J usage is TRBJ2-7; D is uncertain. V was shortened by 0 bases and J by 2 bases, with 9 bases between the two germline ends. CDR3 length equals 14 residues. Germline V gives CDR1 SGDLS, CDR2 YYNGEE. CDR3 loop: CASSVAGVTYEQYF. The DNA of the CDR3 is TGTGCCAGCAGCGTAGCCGGAGTTACCTACGAGCAGTACTTC.

The CDR3: CASSLDGLAGVETQYF. The CDR3 nucleotides are TGCGCCAGCAGCTTGGATGGACTAGCGGGGGTGGAGACCCAGTACTTC. This sequence joins TRBV5-1 and TRBJ2-5; 13 bases align to TRBD2. In germline, CDR1 is SGHRS, CDR2 YFSETQ. Trimming cost V 0 bases and J 5 bases; bases outside gene matches: 4. The CDR3 covers 16 residues.

J is TRBJ1-4 and V is TRBV18; D gene uncertain. CDR3 length: 15 amino acids. Looked up from germline, CDR1 is KGHSH and CDR2 is LQKENI. The V gene lost 1 base and the J gene lost 7 bases, with 13 bases spanning the gap. CDR3 region: CASSPLQVGGEKLFF. The DNA of the CDR3 is TGTGCCAGCTCACCACTGCAGGTGGGAGGTGAAAAACTGTTTTTT.

The chain uses TRBV6-5 and TRBJ1-2; unclear D gene. Germline loops: CDR1 MNHEY, CDR2 SVGAGI. The CDR3 sequence is 13 residues long. The V and J ends lost 7 bases and 3 bases respectively, with 12 bases between them. CDR3 DNA sequence: TGTGCCAGCACCATTGGAGCGGACTATGGCTACACCTTC. This translates into CASTIGADYGYTF.

V gene TRBV10-1 combines with J gene TRBJ2-7; maybe TRBD1 (5 bases). This CDR3 contains 13 residues. V lost 3 bases and J 2 bases, leaving 8 bases between the germline ends. Germline V gene lookup returns CDR1 WNHNN and CDR2 SYGVQD (reference sequence). The CDR3 bases are TGCGCCAGCAGTGAAAGGGGAACCTACGAGCAGTACTTC. Translating gives CASSERGTYEQYF.

The CDR3, as DNA: TGTGCCAGCTCACGAGGCAGGGTAAGGGCCTCCTACTATGGCTACACCTTC. This sequence encodes CASSRGRVRASYYGYTF. V is TRBV18 and J is TRBJ1-2; possibly TRBD1 for D (5 bases). Looked up from germline, CDR1 is KGHSH and CDR2 is LQKENI. The CDR3 contains 17 residues. Trimming shortened V by 4 bases and J by 3 bases, and 21 bases separated the two germline ends.

A few counts support this clone. The chain employs TRBV3-1 (or the pseudogene TRBV3-2) and TRBJ2-1, with TRBD2 as a possible D gene (6 bases). V lost 0 bases and J lost 7, with 7 bases in between. This CDR3 spans 13 amino acids. The germline gives CDR1 LGHDT, CDR2 YNNKEL (reference sequence). The CDR3 DNA is TGTGCCAGCAGCCAAGATGGGGGGAATGAGCAGTTCTTC. This encodes CASSQDGGNEQFF.

J is TRBJ2-2 and V is TRBV5-1; D is possibly TRBD2 (6 bases). The CDR3 runs to 15 residues. Germline V gene lookup returns CDR1 SGHRS and CDR2 YFSETQ. Trimming pared 0 bases from V and 1 base from J, leaving 7 bases between. The CDR3: CASSLDGRNTGELFF. CDR3 nucleotides: TGCGCCAGCAGCTTGGACGGGAGGAACACCGGGGAGCTGTTTTTT.

The V and J genes are TRBV30 and TRBJ1-6; tentative D call: TRBD1 (6 bases). This CDR3 comprises 14 residues. The germline V gene encodes CDR1 GTSNPN and CDR2 SVGIG (reference sequence). With 4 bases removed from V and 4 bases from J, the gap between germline ends came to 11 bases. CDR3 residues: CAWTGVGYNSPLHF. As DNA, the CDR3 is TGTGCCTGGACAGGGGTCGGGTATAATTCACCCCTCCACTTT.

The chain is built from TRBV5-1 and TRBJ2-3, with 9 bases identical to TRBD2. This CDR3 has 15 amino acids. Germline values: CDR1 SGHRS, CDR2 YFSETQ. Trimming at V came to 4 bases and at J to 4 bases, leaving 7 bases not matched to a gene. The CDR3 DNA reads TGCGCCAGCAGCAAGAGCGGGGGGCTCGCAGATACGCAGTATTTT. Its protein is CASSKSGGLADTQYF. Looking up the rest from reference TRBV5-1 and TRBJ2-3 gives the full variable domain: KAGVTQTPRYLIKTRGQQVTLSCSPISGHRSVSWYQQTPGQGLQFLFEYFSETQRNKGNFPGRFSGRQFSNSRSEMNVSTLELGDSALYLCASSKSGGLADTQYFGPGTRLTVL.